These 24 T cell receptor beta chains share one sample of origin, sequenced in a study of shared clonotypes between healthy human individuals. Clones were sequenced by immunoSEQ multiplex PCR, and TCRdb holds only the in-frame ones, with some missing. The sample contains about 1 million clones, approximately 78% of which appear only once. Sequencing was carried out using memory CD4+ T cells from PBMCs. Subset specified: CD45RA-negative fraction. These TCRs come from a man aged 18-30 years in good health. Some clones in this sample may be carry-over from other donors' samples.

With respect to this clone: The same CDR3 can be traced to other DNA sequences in this sample. DNA of the CDR3: TGTGCCAGCTCACCGCAGGGTAACACTGAAGCTTTCTTT. This encodes CASSPQGNTEAFF. This chain joins TRBV18 and TRBJ1-1; D is perhaps TRBD1 (5 bases). Trimming shortened V by 3 bases and J by 2 bases, and 7 bases separated the two germline ends. Germline assignment: CDR1 KGHSH and CDR2 LQKENI. This CDR3 contains 13 residues.

Concerning this clone itself: Possible read error: a much larger clone is one base away. Other DNA sequences in the same sample also yield this CDR3. The rearrangement uses TRBV11-2 and TRBJ2-5; D unresolved. The CDR3 covers 10 residues. Per germline, CDR1 SGHAT and CDR2 FQNNGV. The CDR3 is CASSLETQYF. The CDR3 DNA is TGTGCCAGCAGCCTAGAGACCCAGTACTTC.

The rearrangement uses TRBV5-1 and TRBJ2-7; 13 bases are a match to TRBD2. The CDR3 contains 15 residues. Germline V gene lookup returns CDR1 SGHRS and CDR2 YFSETQ. Trimming cost V 3 bases and J 2 bases; bases outside gene matches: 2. CDR3 sequence reads: CASSWGLAGPYEQYF. CDR3 coding DNA: TGCGCCAGCAGCTGGGGACTAGCGGGGCCCTACGAGCAGTACTTC.

About this clone: This CDR3 is also generated by other DNA sequences in the sample. The V call is TRBV30, the J call TRBJ2-5; D is unclear. The germline CDR1 and CDR2 sequences are GTSNPN and SVGIG (reference sequence). Between the trimmed V and J ends, which lost 3 bases and 2 bases, there was a span of 7 bases. This CDR3 contains 12 residues. CDR3 DNA: TGTGCCTGGAGATTCCCACAAGAGACCCAGTACTTC. Protein product: CAWRFPQETQYF.

This rearrangement joins TRBV15 to TRBJ1-3, with D unclear. Deletions cut 0 bases from V and 10 bases from J, with 10 bases between. Germline V lookup: CDR1 LNHNV, CDR2 YYDKDF (reference sequence). The CDR3 is 13 residues long. Here the CDR3 reads CATSREAGSTIYF. CDR3 nucleotide sequence: TGTGCCACCAGCAGAGAGGCCGGCTCTACCATATATTTT.

The chain joins TRBV5-1 to TRBJ2-7, with 10 positions matching TRBD2. V shed 4 bases, J shed 5 bases, and the junction held 6 bases outside the gene matches. CDR1 is SGHRS and CDR2 is YFSETQ in the germline V gene. The length of the CDR3 is 14 residues. Written as DNA, the CDR3 is TGCGCCAGCAGCCCCAGGCTAGCGGGAGACGAGCAGTACTTC. The encoded protein is CASSPRLAGDEQYF.

This clone was seen only a few times. The rearrangement links TRBV19 to TRBJ1-1, with D unclear. Trimming stripped 7 bases from V and 1 base from J, with 13 bases between. The CDR3 totals 14 residues. Germline CDR1 LNHDA, CDR2 SQIVND (reference sequence). DNA for the CDR3: TGTGCCAGTAACACACAGCGGGCGAACACTGAAGCTTTCTTT. This codes for CASNTQRANTEAFF.

The V and J genes are TRBV28 and TRBJ1-2; D possibly corresponds to TRBD1 (5 bases). Germline V CDR1 and CDR2: MDHEN, SYDVKM. This CDR3 has 15 amino acids. Trimming took off 5 bases at V and 2 bases at J, with 15 bases between the two ends. CDR3 loop: CASSTPGLTNYGYTF. The CDR3 region has the DNA TGTGCCAGCAGTACGCCGGGACTGACCAACTATGGCTACACCTTC.

The rearrangement uses TRBV19 and TRBJ2-1; D is unresolved. V lost 8 bases and J lost 9, with 14 bases in between. The CDR3 runs to 12 residues. Germline CDR1 is LNHDA and CDR2 is SQIVND (reference sequence). The chain's CDR3 is CASLRVGGEQFF. The CDR3 DNA reads TGTGCCAGTCTTAGGGTCGGTGGTGAGCAGTTCTTC.

The V gene is TRBV18, the J gene TRBJ2-1; 10 positions match TRBD2. The CDR3 totals 14 residues. With 6 bases clipped from V and 7 bases from J, the junction kept 6 bases outside the gene matches. Germline V lookup: CDR1 KGHSH, CDR2 LQKENI. The CDR3 is CASSLAGVGNEQFF. The CDR3 DNA sequence: TGTGCCAGCTCCCTAGCGGGAGTCGGTAATGAGCAGTTCTTC.

V usage is TRBV5-5 and J usage is TRBJ1-1; 9 nucleotides align to TRBD1. This CDR3 spans 15 amino acids. The junction had 4 bases not matched to a gene; V was cut back by 0 bases and J by 4 bases. The V gene's germline CDR1 is SGHKS and CDR2 YYEKEE (reference sequence). The CDR3 DNA is TGTGCCAGCAGCTTGGCGAACAGGGGGCGCACTGAAGCTTTCTTT. The encoded protein is CASSLANRGRTEAFF.

The chain uses TRBV7-2 and TRBJ2-5; TRBD2 might be the D (6 bases). Germline-derived CDR1 and CDR2 are SGHTA and FQGNSA. The CDR3 contains 13 residues. Between the trimmed V and J ends, which lost 11 bases and 2 bases, there was a span of 15 bases. CDR3 amino acids: CAGGAAAQETQYF. In DNA, the CDR3 is TGTGCCGGCGGGGCAGCAGCTCAAGAGACCCAGTACTTC.

The V and J genes are TRBV7-8 and TRBJ1-1; maybe TRBD1 (5 bases). Per germline, CDR1 SGHVS and CDR2 FQNEAQ. The germline V and J ends were trimmed by 0 bases and 1 base, with 6 bases remaining between them. This CDR3 comprises 14 residues. The CDR3 DNA follows: TGTGCCAGCAGCTTAGCAACAGGGAACACTGAAGCTTTCTTT. This translates into CASSLATGNTEAFF. Together with reference TRBV7-8 and TRBJ1-1, the CDR3 gives the full variable domain: GAGVSQSPRYKVAKRGQDVALRCDPISGHVSLFWYQQALGQGPEFLTYFQNEAQLDKSGLPSDRFFAERPEGSVSTLKIQRTQQEDSAVYLCASSLATGNTEAFFGQGTRLTVV.

The V call is TRBV15, the J call TRBJ2-1; 8 positions match TRBD1. The germline gives CDR1 LNHNV, CDR2 YYDKDF (reference sequence). This CDR3 region has 16 residues. Unmatched junction bases numbered 8, after V lost 1 base and J lost 6 bases. The CDR3 spells CATSRAGTGTLNEQFF. As DNA, the CDR3 is TGTGCCACCAGCAGAGCTGGGACAGGAACCCTCAATGAGCAGTTCTTC.

The chain recombines TRBV5-1 with TRBJ2-1; tentative D call: TRBD1 (6 bases). CDR1 SGHRS and CDR2 YFSETQ come from the germline V gene. Trimming stripped 0 bases from V and 4 bases from J, with 8 bases between. There are 14 residues in the CDR3. The CDR3 is CASSLGDIYNEQFF. In DNA form, the CDR3 reads TGCGCCAGCAGCTTGGGGGACATTTACAATGAGCAGTTCTTC. Based on the CDR3 plus reference TRBV5-1 and TRBJ2-1, the full variable domain is KAGVTQTPRYLIKTRGQQVTLSCSPISGHRSVSWYQQTPGQGLQFLFEYFSETQRNKGNFPGRFSGRQFSNSRSEMNVSTLELGDSALYLCASSLGDIYNEQFFGPGTRLTVL.

The chain couples TRBV10-3 to TRBJ2-2, with D possibly matching TRBD1 (6 bases). Trimming cost V 6 bases and J 7 bases, with 15 bases left between them. Looked up from germline, CDR1 is ENHRY and CDR2 is SYGVKD. The CDR3 has 14 amino acids. The DNA for the CDR3 is TGTGCCATCAGCCGGAACGAGGGGGTCGGGGAGCTGTTTTTT. Amino acids: CAISRNEGVGELFF.

The sample holds a few counts of this clone. The chain combines TRBV28 with TRBJ2-1; 9 bases line up with TRBD2. The V and J ends lost 10 bases and 10 bases, in that order; junction bases with no gene match: 20. Germline assignment: CDR1 MDHEN and CDR2 SYDVKM. The CDR3 spans 16 residues. This CDR3 reads CATKGGSGRGIGEQFF. CDR3 bases: TGTGCCACCAAAGGGGGTAGCGGGAGAGGGATTGGCGAGCAGTTCTTC.

J is TRBJ2-3 and V is TRBV19, with 7 positions matching TRBD1. The V gene end was trimmed by 7 bases and the J gene end by 0 bases; junction bases not matched to a gene: 10. CDR1 is LNHDA and CDR2 is SQIVND in the germline V gene (reference sequence). This CDR3 has 16 residues. For the CDR3, the DNA is TGTGCCAGTATGGGGCTGACAGGGTCTAGCACAGATACGCAGTATTTT. Translating gives CASMGLTGSSTDTQYF.

This clone was recorded a few times. The chain employs TRBV27 and TRBJ2-3; the D is unclear. The germline gives CDR1 MNHEY, CDR2 SMNVEV (reference sequence). V lost 5 bases, J lost 0 bases, and 6 bases lay in between. The CDR3 length is 13 residues. The CDR3 is CASSPDSTDTQYF. CDR3 coding DNA: TGTGCCAGCAGTCCCGACAGCACAGATACGCAGTATTTT.

V gene TRBV7-9 combines with J gene TRBJ2-1; 8 bases are a match to TRBD2. Germline assignment: CDR1 SEHNR and CDR2 FQNEAQ (reference sequence). The V gene end was trimmed by 5 bases and the J gene end by 0 bases; junction bases not matched to a gene: 9. The CDR3 totals 17 residues. Written as DNA, the CDR3 is TGTGCCAGCAGCCCCCCCAACGGGAGGGTCTCCTACAATGAGCAGTTCTTC. Its translation is CASSPPNGRVSYNEQFF.

V gene TRBV5-1 combines with J gene TRBJ1-1; no clear D. Trimming pared 1 base from V and 4 bases from J, leaving 8 bases between. Germline V gene sequence: CDR1 SGHRS, CDR2 YFSETQ. The CDR3 is made up of 13 amino acids. Here the CDR3 reads CASSLREGTEAFF. In DNA, the CDR3 is TGCGCCAGCAGCTTGCGGGAGGGCACTGAAGCTTTCTTT.

The rearrangement links TRBV18 to TRBJ2-7; TRBD1 or TRBD2 may be the D gene (5 bases each). The germline V gene encodes CDR1 KGHSH and CDR2 LQKENI. Deletions cut 3 bases from V and 1 base from J, with 13 bases between. CDR3 length: 15 amino acids. The CDR3 coding sequence is TGTGCCAGCTCACCCCGCAGGGACGGATCCTACGAGCAGTACTTC. It encodes CASSPRRDGSYEQYF.

The gene calls are TRBV7-7 and TRBJ2-1, with a possible D match to TRBD2 (5 bases). V was clipped by 2 bases and J by 10 bases, with 15 bases between them. Germline CDR1 SSHAT, CDR2 FNYEAQ (reference sequence). There are 14 residues in the CDR3. The CDR3 region is CASSLSPSSQEQFF. CDR3 sequence (DNA): TGTGCCAGCAGCTTATCCCCGTCTAGCCAAGAGCAGTTCTTC.

The rearrangement uses TRBV27 and TRBJ2-7; D is possibly TRBD2 (6 bases). Germline loops: CDR1 MNHEY, CDR2 SMNVEV (reference sequence). Trimming shortened V by 1 base and J by 4 bases, and 11 bases separated the two germline ends. The CDR3 is 14 residues long. CDR3 nucleotide sequence: TGTGCCAGCAGTTTATGGGGGGACGGGTACGAGCAGTACTTC. It yields the protein CASSLWGDGYEQYF.